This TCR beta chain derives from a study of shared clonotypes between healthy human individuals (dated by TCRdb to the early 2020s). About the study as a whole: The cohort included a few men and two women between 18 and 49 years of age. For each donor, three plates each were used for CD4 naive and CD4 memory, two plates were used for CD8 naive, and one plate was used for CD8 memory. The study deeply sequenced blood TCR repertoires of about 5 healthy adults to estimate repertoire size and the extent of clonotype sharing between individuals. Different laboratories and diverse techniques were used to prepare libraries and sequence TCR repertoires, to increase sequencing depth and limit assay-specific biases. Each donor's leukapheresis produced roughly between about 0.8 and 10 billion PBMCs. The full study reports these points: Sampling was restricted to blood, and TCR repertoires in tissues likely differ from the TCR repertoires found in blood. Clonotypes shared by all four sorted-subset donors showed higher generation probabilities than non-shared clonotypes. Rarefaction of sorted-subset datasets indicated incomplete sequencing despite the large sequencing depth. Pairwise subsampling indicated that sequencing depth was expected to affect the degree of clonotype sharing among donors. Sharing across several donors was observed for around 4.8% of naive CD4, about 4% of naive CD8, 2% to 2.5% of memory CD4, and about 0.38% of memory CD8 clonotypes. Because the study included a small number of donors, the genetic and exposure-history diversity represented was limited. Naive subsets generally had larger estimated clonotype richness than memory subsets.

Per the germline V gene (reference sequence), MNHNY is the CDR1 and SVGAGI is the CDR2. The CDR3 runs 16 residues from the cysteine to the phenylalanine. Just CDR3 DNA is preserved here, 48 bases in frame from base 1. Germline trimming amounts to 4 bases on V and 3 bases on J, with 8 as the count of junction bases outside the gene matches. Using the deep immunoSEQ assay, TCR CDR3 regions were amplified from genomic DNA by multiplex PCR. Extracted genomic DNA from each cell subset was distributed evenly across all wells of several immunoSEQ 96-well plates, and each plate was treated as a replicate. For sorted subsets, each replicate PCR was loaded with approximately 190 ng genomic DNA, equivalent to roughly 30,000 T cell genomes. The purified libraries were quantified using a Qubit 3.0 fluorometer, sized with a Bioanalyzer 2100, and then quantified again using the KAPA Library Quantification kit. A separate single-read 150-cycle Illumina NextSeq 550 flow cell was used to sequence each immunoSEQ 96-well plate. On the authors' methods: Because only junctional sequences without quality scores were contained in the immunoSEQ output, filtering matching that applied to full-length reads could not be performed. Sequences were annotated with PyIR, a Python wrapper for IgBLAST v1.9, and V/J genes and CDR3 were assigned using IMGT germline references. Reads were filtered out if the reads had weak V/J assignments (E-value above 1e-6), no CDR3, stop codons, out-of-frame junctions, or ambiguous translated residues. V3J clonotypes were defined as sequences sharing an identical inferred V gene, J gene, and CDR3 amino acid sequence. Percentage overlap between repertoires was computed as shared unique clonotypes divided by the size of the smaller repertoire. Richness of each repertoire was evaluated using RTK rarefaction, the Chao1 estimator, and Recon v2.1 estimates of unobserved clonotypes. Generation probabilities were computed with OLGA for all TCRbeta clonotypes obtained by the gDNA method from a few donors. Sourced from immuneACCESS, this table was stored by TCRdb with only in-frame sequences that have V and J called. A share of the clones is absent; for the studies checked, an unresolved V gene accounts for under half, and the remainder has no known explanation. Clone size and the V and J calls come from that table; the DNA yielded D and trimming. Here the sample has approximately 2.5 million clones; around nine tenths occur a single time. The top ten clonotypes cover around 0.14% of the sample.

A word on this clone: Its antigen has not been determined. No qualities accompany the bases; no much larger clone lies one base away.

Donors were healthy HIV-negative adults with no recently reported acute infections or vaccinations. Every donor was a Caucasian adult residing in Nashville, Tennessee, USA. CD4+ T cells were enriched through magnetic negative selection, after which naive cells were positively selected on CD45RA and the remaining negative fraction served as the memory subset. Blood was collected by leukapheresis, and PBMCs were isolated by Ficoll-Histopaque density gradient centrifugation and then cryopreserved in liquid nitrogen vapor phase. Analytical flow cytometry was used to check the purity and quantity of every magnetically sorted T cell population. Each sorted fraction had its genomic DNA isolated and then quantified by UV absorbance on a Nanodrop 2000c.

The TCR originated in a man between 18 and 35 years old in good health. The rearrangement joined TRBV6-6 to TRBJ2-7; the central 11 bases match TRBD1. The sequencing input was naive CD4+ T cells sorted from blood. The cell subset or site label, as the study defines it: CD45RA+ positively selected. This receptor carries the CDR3 CASSSGQGARVYEQYF. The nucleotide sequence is TGTGCCAGCAGTTCCGGACAGGGGGCGAGGGTCTACGAGCAGTACTTC.